Listed below are T cell receptor beta chains from one sample, sequenced in a study of cytomegalovirus exposure and HLA in healthy donors. The repertoire was sequenced with immunoSEQ multiplex PCR; TCRdb's copy has only in-frame clones and lacks some. The data show about 190,000 clones, about four fifths seen once. The specimen was PBMCs. Receptors originate from a man in his late teens or twenties in good health and CMV-seronegative. The CDR3 runs from the conserved cysteine through the conserved F or W. A D gene is named only where the DNA matches it firmly. Clone size, where shown, is once, few, many, or a class for clones that have expanded.

CDR3 length	clone size	D gene	V gene	J gene	CDR3 DNA	CDR3 protein
15	NA	NA	TRBV21-1	TRBJ1-5	TGTGCCAGCAGCAAAGGCGACAGGGCAGGACAGCCCCAGCATTTT	CASSKGDRAGQPQHF
17	NA	TRBD2	TRBV9	TRBJ2-2	TGTGCCAGCAGCGTAGCGCCCGTCCGGGGGGGCCGAGGGGAGCTGTTTTTT	CASSVAPVRGGRGELFF
18	few	TRBD1	TRBV28	TRBJ1-5	TGTGCCAGCAGTTTATCTAAAACAGGGGGTAACCTCAATCAGCCCCAGCATTTT	CASSLSKTGGNLNQPQHF
14	NA	TRBD1	TRBV28	TRBJ1-2	TGTGCCAGCAGTTTGACGGACAGGGGAAGTGGCTACACCTTC	CASSLTDRGSGYTF
13	NA	NA	TRBV19	TRBJ2-1	TGTGCCAGTAGTAGAAAGCGGGACAATGAGCAGTTCTTC	CASSRKRDNEQFF
14	NA	TRBD1	TRBV6-5	TRBJ2-5	TGTGCCAGCAGCCTCGACAGGGGGCGGGAGACCCAGTACTTC	CASSLDRGRETQYF
14	NA	TRBD1	TRBV27	TRBJ1-2	TGTGCCAGCAGTTGGGACAGGGAGGGCTATGGCTACACCTTC	CASSWDREGYGYTF
14	NA	TRBD2	TRBV2	TRBJ2-7	TGTGCCAGCACTATAGGGGAGGGCTCCTACGAGCAGTACTTC	CASTIGEGSYEQYF
15	NA	NA	TRBV19	TRBJ1-1	TGTGCCAGTAGTATTATCAGACCCCCGGGCACTGAAGCTTTCTTT	CASSIIRPPGTEAFF
13	once	NA	TRBV6-6	TRBJ2-7	TGTGCCAGCAGTTACTACTCGGGTCACGAGCAGTACTTC	CASSYYSGHEQYF
15	NA	TRBD2	TRBV5-4	TRBJ2-4	TGTGCCAGCAGCTTAACAAGCGGGAGCAAAAACATTCAGTACTTC	CASSLTSGSKNIQYF
15	once	TRBD1	TRBV2	TRBJ2-7	TGTGCCAGCATCCAGATCCGGGACAGGGGGGACGAGCAGTACTTC	CASIQIRDRGDEQYF
13	few	NA	TRBV11-2	TRBJ1-5	TGTGCCAGCAGCTCACATATGGGCCAGCCCCAGCATTTT	CASSSHMGQPQHF
16	NA	TRBD2	TRBV13	TRBJ2-1	TGTGCCAGCAGCTTAGAGGGCGGGAGCGCCTACAATGAGCAGTTCTTC	CASSLEGGSAYNEQFF
16	NA	NA	TRBV13	TRBJ2-3	TGTGCCAGCAGCTCCCGACGGCTTTCAGGATGGAATACGCAGTATTTT	CASSSRRLSGWNTQYF
13	NA	TRBD2	TRBV7-3	TRBJ2-3	TGTGCCAGCAGCTCCCTAGCGGCAGATACGCAGTATTTT	CASSSLAADTQYF
17	NA	TRBD2	TRBV9	TRBJ2-3	TGTGCCAGCAGCCCACCTAGCGGGAGGGCTAACACAGATACGCAGTATTTT	CASSPPSGRANTDTQYF
18	NA	TRBD1	TRBV30	TRBJ1-5	TGTGCCTGGAGTGTAAGGCCTGGGACAGGACCATTGCATCAGCCCCAGCATTTT	CAWSVRPGTGPLHQPQHF
17	NA	TRBD2	TRBV4-1	TRBJ2-1	TGCGCCAGCAGCCAAGGCCCGGCGGGAGGAAAAAACAATGAGCAGTTCTTC	CASSQGPAGGKNNEQFF
11	NA	NA	TRBV20-1	TRBJ1-2	TGCAGTGCTAGGCGCGGGGAGTTCATAACCTTC	CSARRGEFITF
14	NA	NA	TRBV25-1	TRBJ1-2	TGTGCCAGCAGTGATTATGGGGCCTCCTATGGCTACACCTTC	CASSDYGASYGYTF
14	NA	NA	TRBV11-2	TRBJ2-5	TGTGCCAGCAGCTTAGCACAGAGTAGGGAGACCCAGTACTTC	CASSLAQSRETQYF
15	NA	TRBD1	TRBV10-3	TRBJ1-5	TGTGCCATCAGTGCGGGTGAGGGGGCAAGTCAGCCCCAGCATTTT	CAISAGEGASQPQHF
14	NA	NA	TRBV6-1	TRBJ2-6	TGTGCCACACACCGTTTTCTGGGGGCCAACGTCCTGACTTTC	CATHRFLGANVLTF
14	few	TRBD1	TRBV6-5	TRBJ1-2	TGTGCCAGCAGCCTGGGACAGGGCCTCTATGGCTACACCTTC	CASSLGQGLYGYTF
15	NA	TRBD1	TRBV6-5	TRBJ2-3	TGTGCCAGCACCTTTGGACAGGGACACACAGATACGCAGTATTTT	CASTFGQGHTDTQYF
13	NA	TRBD1	TRBV7-2	TRBJ1-6	TGTGCCAGCGACAGGGGATGGGATTCACCCCTCCACTTT	CASDRGWDSPLHF